The rows below give T cell receptor beta chains drawn from one sample of a study of early T cells in non-severe SARS-CoV-2 infection. TCRdb fed the 5' RACE reads into MiXCR, producing one record per CDR3 protein. The data show about 61,000 distinct CDR3 sequences, with 10% to 11% seen just once and 1.7% held by the top ten. Sequencing was carried out using whole blood. Receptor source: an adult who was a healthcare worker with PCR-confirmed SARS-CoV-2 infection or an uninfected control (not recorded which). Both conserved end residues are part of each CDR3. D genes are given only for firm matches. Clone size, where shown, is once, few, many, or a class for clones that have expanded.

V gene	D gene	clone size	J gene	CDR3 protein	CDR3 DNA
TRBV5-1	TRBD1	many	TRBJ2-1	CASSLTGTDYNEQFF	TGCGCCAGCAGCTTAACCGGGACAGACTACAATGAGCAGTTCTTC
TRBV10-3	NA	NA	TRBJ1-2	CAITGDRIYGYTF	TGTGCCATCACTGGCGACAGGATCTATGGCTACACCTTC
TRBV5-5	NA	many	TRBJ1-1	CASSPAGWGTEAFF	TGTGCCAGCAGCCCCGCCGGCTGGGGCACTGAAGCTTTCTTT
TRBV6-2/TRBV6-3	NA	many	TRBJ1-6	CASSGITYNSPLHF	TGTGCCAGCAGCGGGATCACCTATAATTCACCCCTCCACTTT
TRBV20-1	TRBD2	many	TRBJ2-7	CSASEPGLVYEQYF	TGCAGTGCTAGCGAACCGGGACTAGTGTACGAGCAGTACTTC
TRBV4-2	NA	many	TRBJ1-6	CASSQEMGPYNSPLHF	TGTGCCAGCAGCCAAGAAATGGGTCCCTATAATTCACCCCTCCACTTT
TRBV20-1	NA	many	TRBJ2-4	CSARDFSLAKNIQYF	TGCAGTGCTAGAGATTTCTCATTAGCCAAAAACATTCAGTACTTC
TRBV7-6	NA	NA	TRBJ1-1	CASSFTGPGKAFF	TGTGCCAGCAGCTTCACAGGGCCCGGGAAAGCTTTCTTT
TRBV4-1	TRBD1	many	TRBJ1-1	CASSHDRTGKAFF	TGCGCCAGCAGCCATGACCGGACAGGCAAAGCTTTCTTT
TRBV10-3	NA	many	TRBJ1-1	CAISPRNIGGTNTEAFF	TGTGCCATCAGCCCGCGAAACATTGGGGGAACGAACACTGAAGCTTTCTTT
TRBV12-3/TRBV12-4	NA	few	TRBJ2-1	CASTSATGAGINEQFF	TGTGCCAGCACCTCCGCCACGGGGGCAGGTATCAATGAGCAGTTCTTC
TRBV29-1	NA	few	TRBJ1-1	CSVDPRVGVSEAFF	TGCAGCGTTGATCCGCGAGTCGGCGTGTCTGAAGCTTTCTTT
TRBV6-6	NA	many	TRBJ1-4	CATASGLLPSNEKLFF	TGTGCCACAGCCTCAGGTCTATTGCCTAGTAATGAAAAACTGTTTTTT
TRBV13	NA	many	TRBJ2-7	CASSPLMFGEQYF	TGTGCCAGCAGCCCCCTGATGTTTGGCGAGCAGTACTTC
TRBV7-9	NA	many	TRBJ1-5	CASSKGTLHNQPQHF	TGTGCCAGCAGTAAGGGGACTTTGCATAATCAGCCCCAGCATTTT
TRBV6-6	NA	NA	TRBJ2-1	CASSPPTADEQFF	TGTGCCAGCAGCCCCCCGACAGCGGATGAGCAGTTCTTC
TRBV28	NA	few	TRBJ1-2	CASQTGARDGYTF	TGTGCCAGCCAGACAGGAGCGAGAGACGGCTACACCTTC
TRBV5-1	NA	many	TRBJ1-6	CASSAQASQGVTPLHF	TGCGCCAGCAGCGCTCAGGCATCTCAAGGAGTTACACCCCTCCACTTT
TRBV12-3/TRBV12-4	NA	NA	TRBJ2-3	CASTRRSVGDTQYF	TGTGCCAGCACCCGAAGGTCCGTGGGAGATACGCAGTATTTT
TRBV6-6	TRBD1	few	TRBJ1-3	CASSHWGGQGDTIYF	TGTGCCAGCAGTCACTGGGGTGGACAGGGGGACACCATATATTTT
TRBV5-1	TRBD2	many	TRBJ2-1	CASSLSGTSGYNEQFF	TGCGCCAGCAGCTTGTCCGGGACTAGCGGGTACAATGAGCAGTTCTTC
TRBV14	TRBD1	many	TRBJ2-7	CASSHLLRGSTYEQYF	TGTGCCAGCAGCCACCTCCTCAGGGGGTCAACCTACGAGCAGTACTTC
TRBV20-1	TRBD1	NA	TRBJ2-7	CSARGDRSDSYEQYF	TGCAGTGCTAGGGGGGACAGGTCAGACTCCTACGAGCAGTACTTC
TRBV7-2	NA	many	TRBJ2-4	CASTPEGGAYVIQYF	TGTGCCAGCACTCCAGAGGGGGGGGCCTATGTCATTCAGTACTTC
TRBV20-1	NA	many	TRBJ2-5	CSARDLGGVTQYF	TGCAGTGCTAGAGATTTGGGGGGTGTAACCCAGTACTTC
TRBV29-1	NA	few	TRBJ2-5	CSTRPTSPRWETQYF	TGCAGCACCCGCCCTACGTCCCCTCGTTGGGAGACCCAGTACTTC
TRBV5-1	TRBD2	many	TRBJ2-1	CASSLGLAPYNEQFF	TGCGCCAGCAGCTTGGGACTAGCGCCTTACAATGAGCAGTTCTTC
TRBV28	NA	few	TRBJ1-2	CASSYYGYTF	TGTGCCAGCAGTTACTATGGCTACACCTTC
TRBV11-1	TRBD1	NA	TRBJ2-1	CASSSRDRGPFF	TGTGCCAGCAGCAGCCGGGACAGGGGGCCGTTCTTC
TRBV20-1	TRBD1	few	TRBJ1-5	CSARVPPGGRLSNQPQHF	TGCAGTGCTAGAGTCCCACCAGGGGGCCGGTTAAGCAATCAGCCCCAGCATTTT
TRBV7-9	NA	many	TRBJ2-3	CASSPRQGDSTDTQYF	TGTGCCAGCAGCCCGCGACAAGGGGATAGCACAGATACGCAGTATTTT
TRBV3-1	NA	NA	TRBJ1-1	CASSQEFRAPRLGTEAFF	TGTGCCAGCAGCCAAGAGTTCAGGGCTCCCCGGTTGGGCACTGAAGCTTTCTTT
TRBV7-9	NA	many	TRBJ2-3	CASSLGGVGTDTQYF	TGTGCCAGCAGCTTGGGTGGAGTCGGCACAGATACGCAGTATTTT
TRBV5-1	TRBD1	few	TRBJ2-1	CASSWVGQVPNEQFF	TGCGCCAGCAGCTGGGTGGGACAGGTCCCCAATGAGCAGTTCTTC
TRBV25-1	NA	NA	TRBJ1-2	CARRPYGYTF	TGTGCCCGAAGACCCTATGGCTACACCTTC
TRBV14	TRBD1	many	TRBJ2-7	CASSQVQTGESYEQYF	TGTGCCAGCAGCCAAGTTCAGACAGGGGAGTCCTACGAGCAGTACTTC
TRBV3-1	TRBD2	NA	TRBJ2-3	CASCPFLAGSSDTQYF	TGTGCCAGCTGTCCTTTCCTAGCGGGGTCGTCAGATACGCAGTATTTT
TRBV20-1	TRBD1	many	TRBJ2-3	CSARGYRGQTSSTDTQYF	TGCAGTGCTAGAGGATACAGGGGTCAGACTTCTAGCACAGATACGCAGTATTTT
TRBV28	TRBD1	NA	TRBJ2-2	CASSQGVHTGELFF	TGTGCCAGCAGTCAGGGGGTACACACCGGGGAGCTGTTTTTT
TRBV3-1	TRBD2	few	TRBJ2-5	CASSQGSSGGVLRQETQYF	TGTGCCAGCAGCCAAGGGTCTAGCGGGGGGGTCCTCCGGCAAGAGACCCAGTACTTC
TRBV21-1	NA	NA	TRBJ1-1	CASSLESNTEAFF	TGTGCCAGCAGTTTAGAGTCGAACACTGAAGCTTTCTTT
TRBV6-1	NA	once	TRBJ2-1	CASLPLNNEQFF	TGTGCCAGCTTGCCCCTTAACAATGAGCAGTTCTTC
TRBV16	TRBD1	many	TRBJ1-1	CASSRPGQGSDTEAFF	TGTGCCAGCAGCCGCCCGGGACAGGGTTCGGACACTGAAGCTTTCTTT
TRBV29-1	NA	NA	TRBJ2-7	CSVERWGAYEQYF	TGCAGCGTTGAGCGATGGGGGGCCTACGAGCAGTACTTC
TRBV6-6	TRBD2	many	TRBJ2-5	CASSPALAGGQTQYF	TGTGCCAGCAGCCCCGCACTAGCGGGGGGGCAGACCCAGTACTTC
TRBV30	NA	NA	TRBJ1-4	CAWRGKTEKLFF	TGTGCCTGGAGGGGGAAAACTGAAAAACTGTTTTTT